The 29 T cell receptor beta chains given below trace back to one sample, sequenced in a study of patients and donors after allogeneic stem cell transplantation. TCRdb reprocessed the RT-PCR reads via MiXCR and lists one record per CDR3 protein. Found here are about 40,000 distinct CDR3 sequences, more than 30% of them singletons; the top ten hold about three quarters. Sequenced input: blood, either unsorted or a sorted T cell fraction (not recorded which). The receptors were sampled from a human donor who was either an allogeneic HSCT recipient or a stem cell or donor lymphocyte infusion donor (not recorded which). It is not recorded whose cells these are; they may come from a transplant donor.

In its sample, this clonotype was seen a few times. The chain joins TRBV3-1 to TRBJ2-1; 8 positions match TRBD2. The junction had 6 bases not matched to a gene; V was cut back by 0 bases and J by 8 bases. The CDR3 loop spans 15 amino acids. CDR1 and CDR2 (germline): LGHDT, YNNKEL (reference sequence). The CDR3 region is CASSQDPGLVYEQFF. The CDR3 DNA sequence: TGTGCCAGCAGCCAAGATCCGGGACTAGTTTATGAGCAGTTCTTC.

This clonotype has a handful of counts. The chain joins TRBV14 to TRBJ1-3; D remains ambiguous. With 4 bases removed from V and 2 bases from J, the gap between germline ends came to 6 bases. Germline V gives CDR1 SGHDN, CDR2 FVKESK. CDR3 length equals 13 residues. This CDR3 reads CASSPWTGNTIYF. CDR3 nucleotide sequence: TGTGCCAGCAGCCCCTGGACTGGAAACACCATATATTTT.

Turning to this clonotype: A junction end diverges from the germline sequence, so it may reflect a read error. Here the CDR3 DNA reads TGTGCCAGCAGTTTATATGGGGTGAACACTGAAGCTTTATTT. Its translation is CASSLYGVNTEALF. The gene calls are TRBV27 and TRBJ1-1; D is undetermined. The CDR3 loop spans 14 amino acids. CDR1 is MNHEY, CDR2 SMNVEV, per germline (reference sequence).

This clonotype was found many times. The chain employs TRBV7-9 and TRBJ1-2; D gene ambiguous. The germline V gene has CDR1 SEHNR and CDR2 FQNEAQ (reference sequence). This CDR3 contains 11 residues. Trimming cost V 5 bases and J 7 bases, with 8 bases left between them. The CDR3 DNA reads as TGTGCCAGCAGCCTCACAGCTGGCTACACCTTC. This encodes CASSLTAGYTF.

Turning to this clonotype: One end of the junction fails to match germline, which may point to a read error. The chain recombines TRBV20-1 with TRBJ2-2; D gene uncertain. The CDR3 runs to 13 residues. Germline loops: CDR1 DFQATT, CDR2 SNEGSKA (reference sequence). CDR3 protein: CSASLPNNGELFF. In DNA, the CDR3 is TGCAGTGCTAGCCTTCCAAACAACGGGGAGCTGTTTTTT.

The sample holds one count of this clonotype. The rearrangement links TRBV4-3 to TRBJ2-1; 7 bases agree with TRBD2. Germline trimming cut 3 bases from V and 0 bases from J; bases unmatched to any gene: 2. This CDR3 region has 15 residues. Germline CDR1 and CDR2: LGHNA and YSLEER. This CDR3 is CASSQSGISYNEQFF. As DNA, the CDR3 is TGCGCCAGCAGCCAGAGCGGGATCTCCTACAATGAGCAGTTCTTC.

Only a few counts were recorded for this clonotype. The chain carries TRBV18 and TRBJ1-2; a weak D match, TRBD1 (6 bases). The CDR3 consists of 17 residues. The germline gives CDR1 KGHSH, CDR2 LQKENI. The germline V and J ends were trimmed by 3 bases and 3 bases, with 20 bases remaining between them. The CDR3 DNA reads TGTGCCAGCTCACCGTACGACAGGTTGTTTATGGACTATGGCTACACCTTC. Its protein is CASSPYDRLFMDYGYTF.

This clonotype was detected a few times. The chain couples TRBV18 to TRBJ1-4, with D unresolved. The CDR3 length is 15 residues. The ends were cut back, 6 bases at V and 5 bases at J, with 16 bases in the middle. Germline V CDR1 and CDR2: KGHSH, LQKENI. The CDR3 nucleotides read TGTGCCAGCTCCGGCGGTGGTGGGCCAAATGAAAAACTGTTTTTT. Translated: CASSGGGGPNEKLFF. Filled out from reference TRBV18 and TRBJ1-4, the complete variable domain reads NAGVMQNPRHLVRRRGQEARLRCSPMKGHSHVYWYRQLPEEGLKFMVYLQKENIIDESGMPKERFSAEFPKEGPSILRIQQVVRGDSAAYFCASSGGGGPNEKLFFGSGTQLSVL.

In this sample, this clonotype turned up a few times. The chain joins TRBV18 to TRBJ2-7; TRBD1 matches 8 bases. J gave up 3 bases and V 1 base, and 8 bases lay outside the gene matches. The length of the CDR3 is 16 residues. Germline CDR1 is KGHSH and CDR2 is LQKENI. The CDR3 loop reads CASSPRQGREIYEQYF. DNA for the CDR3: TGTGCCAGCTCACCACGACAGGGGCGGGAAATCTACGAGCAGTACTTC. The entire variable domain, with the rest obtained from reference TRBV18 and TRBJ2-7, is as follows: NAGVMQNPRHLVRRRGQEARLRCSPMKGHSHVYWYRQLPEEGLKFMVYLQKENIIDESGMPKERFSAEFPKEGPSILRIQQVVRGDSAAYFCASSPRQGREIYEQYFGPGTRLTVT.

This clonotype turned up a few times. The chain combines TRBV2 with TRBJ1-2; no reliable D call. CDR3 length: 10 residues. The germline V gene has CDR1 SNHLY and CDR2 FYNNEI. V was trimmed by 10 bases and J by 10 bases, leaving 13 bases between them. Written as DNA, the CDR3 is TGTGCCACACCACCCCGGGTCTACACCTTC. Translating it yields CATPPRVYTF.

This clonotype has a count of ten or more. V is TRBV20-1 and J is TRBJ2-2; weak D call: TRBD1 (5 bases). Per germline, CDR1 DFQATT and CDR2 SNEGSKA (reference sequence). The CDR3 contains 16 residues. Trimming cost V 0 bases and J 5 bases, with 16 bases left between them. The CDR3 is CSARDLRSGHTGELFF. The CDR3 nucleotides read TGCAGTGCTAGAGATCTGAGGTCCGGACATACCGGGGAGCTGTTTTTT.

The genes are TRBV15 and TRBJ1-6; unclear D gene. CDR3 size: 14 residues. V dropped 8 bases and J dropped 4 bases, with 12 bases sitting between them. In germline, CDR1 is LNHNV, CDR2 YYDKDF (reference sequence). CDR3 amino acids: CATRGPVYNSPLHF. The DNA for the CDR3 is TGTGCCACCCGCGGGCCCGTTTATAATTCACCCCTCCACTTT. Variable domain in full (rest from reference TRBV15 and TRBJ1-6): DAMVIQNPRYQVTQFGKPVTLSCSQTLNHNVMYWYQQKSSQAPKLLFHYYDKDFNNEADTPDNFQSRRPNTSFCFLDIRSPGLGDTAMYLCATRGPVYNSPLHFGNGTRLTVT.

This clonotype was counted ten times or more. V is TRBV12-3 or TRBV12-4 and J is TRBJ1-2; perhaps TRBD1 as D (6 bases). Trimming shortened V by 2 bases and J by 1 base, and 8 bases separated the two germline ends. CDR3 length: 14 amino acids. CDR3 in DNA: TGTGCCAGCAGTTTATGGACAGATAACTATGGCTACACCTTC. It translates to CASSLWTDNYGYTF.

The rearrangement joins TRBV7-8 to TRBJ2-1; D may be TRBD1 (5 bases). The V end lost 2 bases, the J end lost 6 bases, and 23 bases lay between the germline ends. The V gene's germline CDR1 is SGHVS and CDR2 FQNEAQ. This CDR3 comprises 18 residues. The CDR3 sequence: CASSLIPGKGVFSNEQFF. The CDR3 region has the DNA TGTGCCAGCAGCTTAATCCCAGGCAAAGGGGTGTTTTCCAATGAGCAGTTCTTC.

V gene TRBV12-3 or TRBV12-4 combines with J gene TRBJ2-7, with TRBD2 matching over 9 bases. The V gene end was trimmed by 7 bases and the J gene end by 6 bases; junction bases not matched to a gene: 13. The CDR3 extends over 15 amino acids. Here the CDR3 DNA reads TGTGCCAGCACCTCTGTCCTAGCGGGAAACGGCGAGCAGTACTTC. It codes for CASTSVLAGNGEQYF.

In its sample, this clonotype was seen many times. The chain links TRBV5-1 to TRBJ1-1; the D gene is possibly TRBD1 (5 bases). The CDR3 consists of 14 residues. Germline-derived CDR1 and CDR2 are SGHRS and YFSETQ. V dropped 0 bases and J dropped 5 bases, with 11 bases sitting between them. The CDR3 spells CASSLAGTRTEAFF. In DNA form, the CDR3 reads TGCGCCAGCAGCTTGGCAGGGACGCGTACTGAAGCTTTCTTT.

The chain combines TRBV20-1 with TRBJ1-2; D is unresolved. Germline-derived CDR1 and CDR2 are DFQATT and SNEGSKA (reference sequence). The V end lost 0 bases, the J end lost 8 bases, and 13 bases lay between the germline ends. CDR3 length: 13 amino acids. The CDR3: CSARDLGNGGYTF. DNA of the CDR3: TGCAGTGCTAGAGATCTTGGCAACGGGGGCTACACCTTC.

V and J are TRBV5-1 and TRBJ1-1; 10 nucleotides line up with TRBD1. The trim removed 7 bases at V and 3 bases at J, leaving 0 bases unmatched. The CDR3 spans 12 residues. Germline V gives CDR1 SGHRS, CDR2 YFSETQ. The CDR3: CASGTGDTEAFF. The CDR3 nucleotides are TGCGCCAGCGGGACAGGGGACACTGAAGCTTTCTTT. The complete variable domain, with remaining parts taken from reference TRBV5-1 and TRBJ1-1, reads KAGVTQTPRYLIKTRGQQVTLSCSPISGHRSVSWYQQTPGQGLQFLFEYFSETQRNKGNFPGRFSGRQFSNSRSEMNVSTLELGDSALYLCASGTGDTEAFFGQGTRLTVV.

The rearrangement links TRBV4-1 to TRBJ2-2, with D tentatively TRBD2 (6 bases). V lost 3 bases and J lost 7, with 15 bases in between. Germline V gives CDR1 MGHRA, CDR2 YSYEKL. The CDR3 contains 15 residues. CDR3 residues: CASSQVGRLIGELFF. Here the CDR3 DNA reads TGCGCCAGCAGCCAGGTCGGGAGATTGATCGGGGAGCTGTTTTTT.

The chain employs TRBV20-1 and TRBJ2-3, with TRBD2 matching over 11 bases. J lost 7 bases, V lost 6 bases, and 6 bases had no gene match. Germline values: CDR1 DFQATT, CDR2 SNEGSKA (reference sequence). The CDR3 runs 13 residues. Here the CDR3 DNA reads TGCAGTGCCCTAGCGGGAGGTGGTAATACGCAGTATTTT. This encodes CSALAGGGNTQYF.

The CDR3 sequence: CASSPRETQYF. The DNA for the CDR3 is TGTGCCAGCTCACCACGAGAGACCCAGTACTTC. V is TRBV18 and J is TRBJ2-5; no clear D. The CDR3 has 11 residues. The germline V gene has CDR1 KGHSH and CDR2 LQKENI. Trimming stripped 1 base from V and 4 bases from J, with 1 base between.

The J gene is TRBJ1-1, the V gene TRBV20-1, with 10 bases matching TRBD1. Germline values: CDR1 DFQATT, CDR2 SNEGSKA (reference sequence). The CDR3 length is 15 residues. V was clipped by 1 base and J by 0 bases; unmatched bases: 2. The CDR3 loop is CSARGGQGLNTEAFF. The CDR3 DNA follows: TGCAGTGCTAGAGGGGGACAGGGGTTGAACACTGAAGCTTTCTTT.

This clonotype showed up just a few times. The chain joins TRBV20-1 to TRBJ1-1, with TRBD1 identical over 10 bases. V shed 4 bases and J 0 bases; nucleotides not matched to a gene: 2. CDR1 and CDR2 from the germline V gene are DFQATT and SNEGSKA (reference sequence). The CDR3 spans 14 residues. CDR3 nucleotides: TGCAGTGCTACCGGGACAGGGGTGAACACTGAAGCTTTCTTT. Translating it yields CSATGTGVNTEAFF.

This clonotype was seen repeatedly, ten times or more. The chain carries TRBV12-3 or TRBV12-4 and TRBJ2-1; 7 bases fit TRBD1. This CDR3 has 16 residues. J was trimmed by 7 bases and V by 2 bases; bases with no gene match: 11. CDR3 coding DNA: TGTGCCAGCAGTTTAAAGGGGGCGCTTCCCTTGAATGAGCAGTTCTTC. Translated, it gives CASSLKGALPLNEQFF.

This clonotype turned up a few times. The chain combines TRBV5-1 with TRBJ2-7, with D perhaps matching TRBD2 (6 bases). Per germline, CDR1 SGHRS and CDR2 YFSETQ. V lost 1 base and J lost 5, with 7 bases in between. The CDR3 has 12 amino acids. CDR3: CASSLPGDEQYF. The CDR3 DNA sequence: TGCGCCAGCAGCTTGCCGGGAGACGAGCAGTACTTC.

This clonotype was seen only a few times. The rearrangement links TRBV9 to TRBJ2-5, with 12 positions matching TRBD2. V trimming: 6 bases; J trimming: 3 bases; junction bases outside the gene matches: 6. Germline values: CDR1 SGDLS, CDR2 YYNGEE. The CDR3 runs to 15 residues. The chain's CDR3 is CASTRTSGIEETQYF. The CDR3 region has the DNA TGTGCCAGCACCAGGACTAGCGGGATTGAAGAGACCCAGTACTTC.

The chain is built from TRBV5-1 and TRBJ2-1, with 9 bases identical to TRBD1. The CDR3 contains 17 residues. V lost 4 bases, J lost 7 bases, and 15 bases stayed unmatched. Per germline, CDR1 SGHRS and CDR2 YFSETQ. The CDR3 DNA sequence: TGCGCCAGCAGCCCCAGTCCCGGGACAGGGATGTGGAATGAGCAGTTCTTC. It yields the protein CASSPSPGTGMWNEQFF.

This clonotype was found many times. The chain uses TRBV10-3 and TRBJ2-2; no reliable D call. Trimming took 2 bases from V and 7 from J, leaving 8 bases between them. CDR3 length equals 13 residues. Looked up from germline, CDR1 is ENHRY and CDR2 is SYGVKD. CDR3 amino acids: CAISERAYGELFF. The DNA for the CDR3 is TGTGCCATCAGTGAGAGGGCGTACGGGGAGCTGTTTTTT.

The chain links TRBV3-1 to TRBJ2-7, with D perhaps assigned TRBD1 or TRBD2 (5 bases each). Germline V gene lookup returns CDR1 LGHDT and CDR2 YNNKEL (reference sequence). This CDR3 has 15 residues. The ends were cut back, 4 bases at V and 6 bases at J, with 19 bases in the middle. The CDR3 DNA reads TGTGCCAGCAGCCCGTGGACGGGGCAAGGGTTCGAGCAGTACTTC. Encoded protein: CASSPWTGQGFEQYF.